These 31 T cell receptor beta chains were sequenced from one sample in a study of CD8 T cells in Susac syndrome. Random-hexamer reverse transcription was applied to roughly 0.45 to 1 ug RNA. TCRdb recomputed calls from the immunoSEQ multiplex PCR reads with MiXCR, one row per CDR3 protein. The table includes approximately 190,000 distinct CDR3 sequences, around 95% detected once. Input material: CD4+ T cells from PBMCs. These receptors were collected from a human donor with Susac syndrome.

V is TRBV5-4 and J is TRBJ2-2; 7 bases line up with TRBD2. V was clipped by 4 bases and J by 5 bases; unmatched bases: 8. The CDR3 loop spans 15 amino acids. CDR1 is SGHNT, CDR2 YYREEE, per germline (reference sequence). The CDR3: CASSHSAGSTGELFF. The DNA of the CDR3 is TGTGCCAGCAGCCACTCAGCGGGGAGTACCGGGGAGCTGTTTTTT.

The chain employs TRBV29-1 and TRBJ1-1; D gene unclear. Germline loops: CDR1 SQVTM, CDR2 ANQGSEA. V lost 7 bases to trimming and J lost 1 base, with 7 bases between them. The CDR3 contains 11 residues. The CDR3 reads CSGMGNTEAFF. CDR3 bases: TGCAGCGGAATGGGGAACACTGAAGCTTTCTTT.

This chain uses TRBV12-3 or TRBV12-4 with TRBJ1-4, with D tentatively TRBD1 (5 bases). This CDR3 is built from 14 residues. Trimming took 3 bases from V and 6 from J, leaving 11 bases between them. The CDR3 coding sequence is TGTGCCAGCAGTTTTCAGGGAAGGGATGAAAAACTGTTTTTT. It encodes CASSFQGRDEKLFF.

V gene TRBV7-2 combines with J gene TRBJ1-2, with D uncertain. The length of the CDR3 is 17 residues. Trimming removed 1 base from V and 6 bases from J, with 21 bases in between. Germline CDR1 is SGHTA and CDR2 is FQGNSA. As DNA, the CDR3 is TGTGCCAGCAGCTTAGAGGCCTGGAGAGTGCCGGCGGATGGCTACACCTTC. This translates into CASSLEAWRVPADGYTF.

The V call is TRBV29-1, the J call TRBJ2-2, with TRBD2 matching 8 bases. Trimming cost V 6 bases and J 3 bases; bases outside gene matches: 9. The CDR3 is made up of 15 amino acids. Germline lookup yields CDR1 SQVTM and CDR2 ANQGSEA. CDR3 sequence reads: CSVRGGQRDTGELFF. The DNA of the CDR3 is TGCAGCGTACGGGGGGGCCAGAGGGACACCGGGGAGCTGTTTTTT.

This chain joins TRBV5-4 and TRBJ2-7; 7 bases map to TRBD1. CDR3 length: 13 amino acids. V lost 4 bases, J lost 4 bases, and 5 bases stayed unmatched. Germline CDR1 and CDR2: SGHNT and YYREEE (reference sequence). The CDR3 nucleotides read TGTGCCAGCAGCGCAGACAGGGATTACGAGCAGTACTTC. Translation: CASSADRDYEQYF.

The chain employs TRBV29-1 and TRBJ2-5; 9 nucleotides match TRBD2. CDR3 length: 13 amino acids. In germline, CDR1 is SQVTM, CDR2 ANQGSEA. J lost 3 bases, V lost 7 bases, and 6 bases had no gene match. CDR3 sequence: CSALVAGEETQYF. CDR3 in DNA: TGCAGCGCCCTAGTAGCGGGAGAAGAGACCCAGTACTTC.

The chain employs TRBV5-4 and TRBJ2-3, with TRBD1 matching 7 bases. Losses at the gene ends were 3 bases for V and 3 bases for J; bases not matched to a gene: 4. This CDR3 is 14 amino acids long. The germline V gene encodes CDR1 SGHNT and CDR2 YYREEE (reference sequence). The CDR3 bases are TGTGCCAGCAGCTGGGACAGCAGTACAGATACGCAGTATTTT. Its protein is CASSWDSSTDTQYF.

The chain couples TRBV30 to TRBJ1-4; D is ambiguous. The CDR3 extends over 13 amino acids. Trimming left V 2 bases short and J 8 bases short, with 12 bases between. The germline V gene encodes CDR1 GTSNPN and CDR2 SVGIG (reference sequence). CDR3 in amino acids: CAWSKRVREKLFF. The CDR3 DNA is TGTGCCTGGAGTAAGAGGGTACGAGAAAAACTGTTTTTT.

V and J are TRBV7-9 and TRBJ2-5; D is unclear. Between the trimmed V and J ends, which lost 5 bases and 2 bases, there was a span of 12 bases. The CDR3 runs to 14 residues. CDR1 SEHNR and CDR2 FQNEAQ come from the germline V gene (reference sequence). As DNA, the CDR3 is TGTGCCAGCAGCCATCCGCAATTACAAGAGACCCAGTACTTC. Protein: CASSHPQLQETQYF. The complete variable domain, with remaining parts taken from reference TRBV7-9 and TRBJ2-5, reads DTGVSQNPRHKITKRGQNVTFRCDPISEHNRLYWYRQTLGQGPEFLTYFQNEAQLEKSRLLSDRFSAERPKGSFSTLEIQRTEQGDSAMYLCASSHPQLQETQYFGPGTRLLVL.

The chain carries TRBV20-1 and TRBJ2-7; TRBD2 is a possible D gene (6 bases). The germline V gene has CDR1 DFQATT and CDR2 SNEGSKA (reference sequence). The CDR3 extends over 15 amino acids. V was cut by 1 base and J by 3 bases, with 16 bases left in between. The CDR3 spells CSARGGEPRVYEQYF. In nucleotides, the CDR3 is TGCAGTGCTAGAGGCGGGGAACCTCGAGTCTACGAGCAGTACTTC.

In this sample, this clonotype turned up once. The chain carries TRBV18 and TRBJ2-7; D is ambiguous. Trimming removed 3 bases from V and 0 bases from J, with 9 bases in between. CDR3 length equals 14 residues. Germline V gene sequence: CDR1 KGHSH, CDR2 LQKENI. The CDR3 coding sequence is TGTGCCAGCTCACCGATCGCCGCCTCCTACGAGCAGTACTTC. It is translated as CASSPIAASYEQYF.

The J gene is TRBJ1-2, the V gene TRBV9; D might be TRBD1 (5 bases). V was cut by 0 bases and J by 8 bases, with 11 bases left in between. This CDR3 is 13 amino acids long. Germline CDR1 SGDLS, CDR2 YYNGEE. This CDR3 reads CASSVAAGWGYTF. The DNA of the CDR3 is TGTGCCAGCAGCGTAGCAGCAGGGTGGGGCTACACCTTC. The whole variable domain, filled in from reference TRBV9 and TRBJ1-2, reads DSGVTQTPKHLITATGQRVTLRCSPRSGDLSVYWYQQSLDQGLQFLIQYYNGEERAKGNILERFSAQQFPDLHSELNLSSLELGDSALYFCASSVAAGWGYTFGSGTRLTVV.

The chain recombines TRBV9 with TRBJ1-3, with D perhaps TRBD1 (6 bases). The CDR3 contains 15 residues. V was shortened by 2 bases and J by 0 bases, with 9 bases between the two germline ends. Germline lookup yields CDR1 SGDLS and CDR2 YYNGEE. The CDR3 DNA reads TGTGCCAGCAGCGTCACAGGGACCTCTGGAAACACCATATATTTT. It encodes CASSVTGTSGNTIYF.

This rearrangement joins TRBV6-6 to TRBJ1-1, with a possible D match to TRBD1 (6 bases). The CDR3 runs to 13 residues. Germline CDR1 and CDR2: MNHNY and SVGAGI (reference sequence). V was clipped by 6 bases and J by 1 base, with 9 bases between them. The CDR3 DNA sequence: TGTGCCAGCAGAGCGACAGGGAACACTGAAGCTTTCTTT. Translating it yields CASRATGNTEAFF.

The V gene is TRBV30, the J gene TRBJ1-6; D remains ambiguous. V lost 0 bases and J 12 bases, leaving 12 bases between the germline ends. Germline CDR1 GTSNPN, CDR2 SVGIG (reference sequence). The CDR3 consists of 13 residues. CDR3 nucleotides: TGTGCCTGGAGTGTACGAGAGGGAGTACCCCTCCACTTT. Translated, it gives CAWSVREGVPLHF.

The chain recombines TRBV29-1 with TRBJ1-4; D is perhaps TRBD1 (6 bases). The CDR3 spans 12 residues. The V gene's germline CDR1 is SQVTM and CDR2 ANQGSEA. CDR3 nucleotides: TGCAGTGCTGGGGGGGGCAATGAAAAACTGTTTTTT. This gives the protein CSAGGGNEKLFF.

The chain carries TRBV5-4 and TRBJ2-3; TRBD2 is a possible D gene (6 bases). V lost 0 bases and J lost 4, with 12 bases in between. Germline V gene data show CDR1 as SGHNT and CDR2 as YYREEE (reference sequence). This CDR3 has 15 residues. CDR3 in DNA: TGTGCCAGCAGCTTGGCCGGGCGGGACGCAGATACGCAGTATTTT. Its translation is CASSLAGRDADTQYF.

The rearrangement joins TRBV20-1 to TRBJ1-5; unclear D gene. The germline gives CDR1 DFQATT, CDR2 SNEGSKA (reference sequence). The CDR3 is 12 amino acids. V lost 3 bases and J 0 bases, leaving 3 bases between the germline ends. Here the CDR3 DNA reads TGCAGTGCTAGTAATAGCAATCAGCCCCAGCATTTT. The encoded protein is CSASNSNQPQHF.

The gene calls are TRBV5-6 and TRBJ2-3; perhaps TRBD1 as D (6 bases). The CDR3 consists of 15 residues. Trimming removed 4 bases at V and 0 bases at J, with 12 bases between. Germline lookup yields CDR1 SGHDT and CDR2 YYEEEE. This CDR3 is CASSVLGASTDTQYF. CDR3 bases: TGTGCCAGCAGCGTGCTGGGGGCTAGCACAGATACGCAGTATTTT. Combining the CDR3 with reference TRBV5-6 and TRBJ2-3 gives the whole variable domain DAGVTQSPTHLIKTRGQQVTLRCSPKSGHDTVSWYQQALGQGPQFIFQYYEEEERQRGNFPDRFSGHQFPNYSSELNVNALLLGDSALYLCASSVLGASTDTQYFGPGTRLTVL.

This chain links TRBV7-9 with TRBJ1-1; 7 nucleotides align to TRBD1. Germline V CDR1 and CDR2: SEHNR, FQNEAQ (reference sequence). V was pared by 3 bases and J by 5 bases, with 9 bases of the junction left unmatched. CDR3 size: 15 residues. CDR3 protein: CASSFDWQGGTEAFF. The CDR3 DNA reads as TGTGCCAGCAGCTTCGATTGGCAGGGGGGGACTGAAGCTTTCTTT.

The chain carries TRBV9 and TRBJ1-1; D is uncertain. CDR3 length equals 16 residues. The V gene lost 3 bases and the J gene lost 0 bases, with 15 bases spanning the gap. Germline lookup yields CDR1 SGDLS and CDR2 YYNGEE. This chain's CDR3 is CASSEDGPRLNTEAFF. DNA for the CDR3: TGTGCCAGCAGCGAGGATGGCCCAAGGTTGAACACTGAAGCTTTCTTT.

V gene TRBV4-3 combines with J gene TRBJ2-1, with D hard to call. This CDR3 is built from 15 residues. Trimming stripped 1 base from V and 4 bases from J, with 11 bases between. Germline assignment: CDR1 LGHNA and CDR2 YSLEER. CDR3 residues: CASSQVDGYYNEQFF. As DNA, the CDR3 is TGCGCCAGCAGCCAAGTAGACGGGTATTACAATGAGCAGTTCTTC.

The genes are TRBV5-1 and TRBJ2-5, with TRBD1 matching 7 bases. Germline assignment: CDR1 SGHRS and CDR2 YFSETQ. The CDR3 spans 13 residues. The V and J ends lost 3 bases and 5 bases, in that order; junction bases with no gene match: 4. CDR3 protein: CASSSNRGETQYF. CDR3 coding DNA: TGCGCCAGCAGCTCCAACAGGGGCGAGACCCAGTACTTC.

This clonotype has only one observation. This chain joins TRBV4-1 and TRBJ1-2; no clear D gene. V was pared by 1 base and J by 0 bases, with 12 bases between. The CDR3 sequence is 16 residues long. Per germline, CDR1 MGHRA and CDR2 YSYEKL. The CDR3 coding sequence is TGCGCCAGCAGCCAAGGGATCGGGGAACCTAACTATGGCTACACCTTC. Protein product: CASSQGIGEPNYGYTF.

The chain combines TRBV30 with TRBJ2-1; 7 nucleotides agree with TRBD1. The germline CDR1 and CDR2 sequences are GTSNPN and SVGIG (reference sequence). V trimming: 3 bases; J trimming: 7 bases; junction bases outside the gene matches: 9. This CDR3 is built from 14 residues. Here the CDR3 reads CAWSTGTERNEQFF. Written as DNA, the CDR3 is TGTGCCTGGAGCACCGGGACAGAACGAAATGAGCAGTTCTTC.

The genes are TRBV19 and TRBJ2-2; D may be TRBD2 (6 bases). Trimming removed 1 base from V and 2 bases from J, with 11 bases in between. CDR1 is LNHDA and CDR2 is SQIVND in the germline V gene (reference sequence). This CDR3 comprises 16 residues. Here the CDR3 DNA reads TGTGCCAGTAGTATAGGGTTCGGGAGTAACACCGGGGAGCTGTTTTTT. Translation gives CASSIGFGSNTGELFF.

V usage is TRBV29-1 and J usage is TRBJ1-1, with D possibly TRBD1 on 6 matching bases. The germline gives CDR1 SQVTM, CDR2 ANQGSEA. The CDR3 is made up of 13 amino acids. Deletions cut 7 bases from V and 3 bases from J, with 15 bases between. The CDR3, as DNA: TGCAGCGGAAGCCGGGACACCTACACTGAAGCTTTCTTT. It yields the protein CSGSRDTYTEAFF.

V usage is TRBV6-1 and J usage is TRBJ2-7, with a weak D call TRBD1 (6 bases). Germline CDR1 MNHNS, CDR2 SASEGT. The CDR3 loop spans 13 amino acids. V was trimmed by 4 bases and J by 2 bases, leaving 9 bases between them. The CDR3 nucleotides are TGTGCCAGCAGTGTAGACAGGACCTACGAGCAGTACTTC. It is translated as CASSVDRTYEQYF.

This rearrangement joins TRBV7-9 to TRBJ2-7; D is ambiguous. This CDR3 region has 11 residues. Germline V gene sequence: CDR1 SEHNR, CDR2 FQNEAQ (reference sequence). V lost 4 bases and J lost 5, with 6 bases in between. Here the CDR3 DNA reads TGTGCCAGCAGCTCCCGCGACGAGCAGTACTTC. Amino acids: CASSSRDEQYF.

The V gene is TRBV7-9, the J gene TRBJ2-7; TRBD2 matches 13 bases. The trim removed 2 bases at V and 4 bases at J, leaving 2 bases unmatched. Germline values: CDR1 SEHNR, CDR2 FQNEAQ (reference sequence). This CDR3 spans 15 amino acids. Written as DNA, the CDR3 is TGTGCCAGCAGCTTAACTAGCGGGGGGGCTTACGAGCAGTACTTC. Translation gives CASSLTSGGAYEQYF. The entire variable domain, with the rest obtained from reference TRBV7-9 and TRBJ2-7, is as follows: DTGVSQNPRHKITKRGQNVTFRCDPISEHNRLYWYRQTLGQGPEFLTYFQNEAQLEKSRLLSDRFSAERPKGSFSTLEIQRTEQGDSAMYLCASSLTSGGAYEQYFGPGTRLTVT.